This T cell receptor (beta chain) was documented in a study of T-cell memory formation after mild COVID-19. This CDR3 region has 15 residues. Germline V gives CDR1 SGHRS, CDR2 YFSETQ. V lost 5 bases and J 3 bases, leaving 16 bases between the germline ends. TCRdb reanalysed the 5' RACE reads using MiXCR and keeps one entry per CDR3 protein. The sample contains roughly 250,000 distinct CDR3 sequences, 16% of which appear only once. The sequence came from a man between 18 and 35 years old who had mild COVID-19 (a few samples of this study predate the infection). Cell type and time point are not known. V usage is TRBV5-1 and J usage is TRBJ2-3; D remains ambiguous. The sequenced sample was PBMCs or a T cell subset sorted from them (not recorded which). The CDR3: CASREGPQGTDTQYF. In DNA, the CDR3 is TGCGCCAGCAGGGAAGGGCCCCAAGGGACAGATACGCAGTATTTT. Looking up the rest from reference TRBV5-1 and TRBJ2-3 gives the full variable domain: KAGVTQTPRYLIKTRGQQVTLSCSPISGHRSVSWYQQTPGQGLQFLFEYFSETQRNKGNFPGRFSGRQFSNSRSEMNVSTLELGDSALYLCASREGPQGTDTQYFGPGTRLTVL.